This T cell receptor (beta chain) was captured in a study of shared clonotypes between healthy human individuals. Findings and limits, study-wide: Sampling included only blood; tissue repertoires likely differ. Between a handful of donors, naive CD4 clonotypes were shared at a level of about 5%.

Trimming removed 8 bases from V and 0 bases from J, with 11 bases in between. The CDR3 is made up of 13 amino acids. Germline V lookup: CDR1 MNHNY, CDR2 SVGAGI (reference sequence). A note on this clone: Its antigen is undetermined.

Sequenced by immunoSEQ multiplex PCR; TCRdb stores in-frame clones only, minus some. The table records 2 million to 2.5 million clones, 85% to 95% of them present only once. The chain couples TRBV6-6 to TRBJ2-7; D remains ambiguous. This clonotype originated in a man aged 18 to 35 in good health. Some clones in this sample may be carry-over from other donors' samples. Sequenced input: naive CD4+ T cells from PBMCs. The subset denotes: CD45RA+ positively selected. CDR3 DNA sequence: TGTGCCAGCGGGATGAAGAGCTCCTACGAGCAGTACTTC. Amino acids: CASGMKSSYEQYF.